This passage covers 17 T cell receptor beta chains from one sample sequenced in a study of T cells in Graves' hyperthyroidism and ophthalmopathy. The CDR3 regions of TCR beta were amplified from RNA transcripts. Using the HTBI primer set, a first-round RT-PCR was run on the TCR CDR3. TCRdb passed the multiplex PCR reads through MiXCR, listing each CDR3 protein once. The table lists over 250,000 distinct CDR3 sequences, approximately 26% of them singletons. Sequenced: blood. All receptors come from a man in his forties or fifties with Graves' hyperthyroidism that later progressed to Graves' ophthalmopathy.

V gene TRBV27 combines with J gene TRBJ1-5, with D unclear. CDR1 and CDR2 from the germline V gene are MNHEY and SMNVEV (reference sequence). The CDR3 length is 13 residues. Trimming took 3 bases from V and 5 from J, leaving 8 bases between them. The CDR3 coding sequence is TGTGCCAGCAGTTTCAAGGTACATCAGCCCCAGCATTTT. It yields the protein CASSFKVHQPQHF.

This clonotype was found many times. The chain carries TRBV12-3 or TRBV12-4 and TRBJ2-2, with D perhaps matching TRBD2 (6 bases). CDR3 length: 16 amino acids. V lost 2 bases and J lost 5, with 15 bases in between. CDR3 protein: CASSLRLAAGTGELFF. In nucleotides, the CDR3 is TGTGCCAGCAGTTTAAGGCTAGCCGCGGGAACCGGGGAGCTGTTTTTT.

This clonotype was seen a handful of times. V gene TRBV6-1 combines with J gene TRBJ2-1; the D gene is possibly TRBD2 (5 bases). The CDR3 is 12 amino acids. Germline CDR1 and CDR2: MNHNS and SASEGT. V was trimmed by 8 bases and J by 8 bases, leaving 13 bases between them. This CDR3 reads CASPRRCYEQFF. CDR3 bases: TGTGCCAGCCCCCGGAGGTGCTATGAGCAGTTCTTC.

This clonotype was detected many times. The chain uses TRBV29-1 and TRBJ2-5, with TRBD2 matching 11 bases. Germline-derived CDR1 and CDR2 are SQVTM and ANQGSEA. This CDR3 contains 14 residues. V trimming: 4 bases; J trimming: 3 bases; junction bases outside the gene matches: 4. CDR3 residues: CSVVPLAGEETQYF. The CDR3 region has the DNA TGCAGCGTTGTCCCACTAGCGGGAGAAGAGACCCAGTACTTC.

The J gene is TRBJ2-7, the V gene TRBV7-2, with 8 positions matching TRBD2. Germline V gene data show CDR1 as SGHTA and CDR2 as FQGNSA. V dropped 5 bases and J dropped 5; count of bases not matched to a gene: 11. The CDR3 totals 15 residues. Here the CDR3 DNA reads TGTGCCAGCAGCCCCCGTCGGGGGGGCATCAACGAGCAGTACTTC. Translation gives CASSPRRGGINEQYF.

Ten or more counts support this clonotype. The J gene is TRBJ2-7, the V gene TRBV6-2 or TRBV6-3; 9 bases match TRBD1. In germline, CDR1 is MNHEY, CDR2 SVGEGT. The CDR3 sequence is 14 residues long. V shed 5 bases, J shed 3 bases, and the junction held 5 bases outside the gene matches. CDR3 residues: CASSGWDRDYEQYF. The CDR3, as DNA: TGTGCCAGCAGTGGATGGGACAGGGACTACGAGCAGTACTTC.

This clonotype came up many times. The rearrangement joins TRBV19 to TRBJ2-5; perhaps TRBD2 as D (5 bases). Trimming removed 3 bases from V and 3 bases from J, with 8 bases in between. This CDR3 is 13 amino acids long. Germline values: CDR1 LNHDA, CDR2 SQIVND (reference sequence). In DNA, the CDR3 is TGTGCCAGTAGTATGTTCGGGGAAGAGACCCAGTACTTC. Residues: CASSMFGEETQYF. The variable domain in full, with the rest retrieved from reference TRBV19 and TRBJ2-5, is DGGITQSPKYLFRKEGQNVTLSCEQNLNHDAMYWYRQDPGQGLRLIYYSQIVNDFQKGDIAEGYSVSREKKESFPLTVTSAQKNPTAFYLCASSMFGEETQYFGPGTRLLVL.

The table lists this clonotype with many counts. The rearrangement joins TRBV6-5 to TRBJ2-5; D possibly corresponds to TRBD2 (6 bases). The V end lost 0 bases, the J end lost 5 bases, and 13 bases lay between the germline ends. The CDR3 contains 15 residues. The germline CDR1 and CDR2 sequences are MNHEY and SVGAGI. CDR3 bases: TGTGCCAGCAGTTACTCAACGGGAGTGATGGAGACCCAGTACTTC. Translating gives CASSYSTGVMETQYF.

This clonotype was counted ten times or more. The J gene is TRBJ2-5, the V gene TRBV6-2 or TRBV6-3; D possibly corresponds to TRBD1 (5 bases). Germline assignment: CDR1 MNHEY and CDR2 SVGEGT. The CDR3 extends over 15 amino acids. Trimming pared 4 bases from V and 1 base from J, leaving 13 bases between. The CDR3 coding sequence is TGTGCCAGCAGTTCGGCCAGGGCATTCCAAGAGACCCAGTACTTC. Protein sequence: CASSSARAFQETQYF.

This clonotype turned up a few times. The J gene is TRBJ1-5, the V gene TRBV12-3 or TRBV12-4, with D perhaps TRBD1 (6 bases). CDR3 length: 15 amino acids. V was cut by 7 bases and J by 7 bases, with 20 bases left in between. CDR3: CASTFDRGAGQPQHF. Here the CDR3 DNA reads TGTGCCAGCACCTTCGACCGGGGGGCAGGGCAGCCCCAGCATTTT.

In its sample, this clonotype was seen many times. The rearrangement joins TRBV14 to TRBJ1-2; D remains ambiguous. This CDR3 is built from 16 residues. Trimming took 3 bases from V and 2 from J, leaving 16 bases between them. Looked up from germline, CDR1 is SGHDN and CDR2 is FVKESK. As DNA, the CDR3 is TGTGCCAGCAGCCACACCTCAAGGCTGGCGAACTATGGCTACACCTTC. Amino acids: CASSHTSRLANYGYTF.

This clonotype was counted ten times or more. A read error is possible here, since a much larger clone lies one base away. CDR3 bases: TGTGCCAGCAGTGAAAATAAGGGGGCTGAAGCTTTCTTT. Residues: CASSENKGAEAFF. The chain joins TRBV6-1 to TRBJ1-1, with D possibly matching TRBD1 (6 bases). The V gene lost 2 bases and the J gene lost 6 bases, with 10 bases spanning the gap. The CDR3 extends over 13 amino acids. CDR1 is MNHNS and CDR2 is SASEGT in the germline V gene.

The chain recombines TRBV28 with TRBJ1-1; TRBD1 aligns across 11 bases. The ends lost 6 bases at V and 3 bases at J; junction bases unmatched: 6. From germline, CDR1 is MDHEN and CDR2 SYDVKM. The CDR3 has 15 residues. The CDR3 DNA is TGTGCCAGCAGCGCCGGGACAGGGGGACACACTGAAGCTTTCTTT. It codes for CASSAGTGGHTEAFF.

V gene TRBV6-2 or TRBV6-3 combines with J gene TRBJ2-2; 8 bases align to TRBD2. J was trimmed by 4 bases and V by 2 bases; bases with no gene match: 9. The CDR3 consists of 17 residues. Germline values: CDR1 MNHEY, CDR2 SVGEGT. As DNA, the CDR3 is TGTGCCAGCAGTTACGTAAAACGGGGGGGCAGCACCGGGGAGCTGTTTTTT. Translated, it gives CASSYVKRGGSTGELFF.

This clonotype was observed a few times. The chain is built from TRBV28 and TRBJ2-7; D possibly uses TRBD1 or TRBD2 (5 bases each). This CDR3 has 16 amino acids. V lost 2 bases to trimming and J lost 0 bases, with 14 bases between them. Germline lookup yields CDR1 MDHEN and CDR2 SYDVKM. The DNA of the CDR3 is TGTGCCAGCAGTTTACCGCGAGGGACCTACTCCTACGAGCAGTACTTC. It specifies CASSLPRGTYSYEQYF.

The sample holds one count of this clonotype. The gene calls are TRBV29-1 and TRBJ2-4; possible D gene TRBD2, 8 bases. The CDR3 extends over 17 amino acids. Trimming removed 6 bases from V and 2 bases from J, with 23 bases in between. The germline V gene has CDR1 SQVTM and CDR2 ANQGSEA. This chain's CDR3 is CSVDVGQAGGSKNIQYF. The CDR3 DNA follows: TGCAGCGTGGACGTCGGACAGGCGGGGGGTTCCAAAAACATTCAGTACTTC. Full variable domain (rest looked up from reference TRBV29-1 and TRBJ2-4): SAVISQKPSRDICQRGTSLTIQCQVDSQVTMMFWYRQQPGQSLTLIATANQGSEATYESGFVIDKFPISRPNLTFSTLTVSNMSPEDSSIYLCSVDVGQAGGSKNIQYFGAGTRLSVL.

This clonotype appeared many times. The rearrangement uses TRBV27 and TRBJ1-1; D gene ambiguous. The V and J ends lost 2 bases and 9 bases respectively, with 16 bases between them. The CDR3 consists of 14 residues. Germline lookup yields CDR1 MNHEY and CDR2 SMNVEV (reference sequence). The CDR3 sequence: CASSLVDGRSKAFF. The CDR3 DNA reads TGTGCCAGCAGTTTAGTGGACGGACGCTCAAAAGCTTTCTTT.